This T cell receptor (beta chain) came from a study of blood T cell repertoires in COVID-19. Background on the study: Acute and convalescent COVID-19 specimens originated in the United States, Italy and Spain. Nucleic acid was either cDNA or gDNA, and it came from T cells, B-cell-depleted T cells, or PBMCs.

In the authors' methods: Reference gene primer amplification gave estimated nucleated cell counts. Using immunoSEQ multiplex PCR, the repertoire was profiled, and TCRdb retains in-frame clones only, with some absent. Clone size and V and J calls were adopted from that table, with D and trimming inferred from the DNA. The sample has around 100,000 clones, approximately 84% seen once; the top ten hold about 24%. The CDR3 extends over 15 amino acids. Trimming removed 2 bases from V and 7 bases from J, with 14 bases in between. Germline V gives CDR1 MDHEN, CDR2 SYDVKM. The TCR comes from a human donor in a cohort sampled during active COVID-19. The chain combines TRBV28 with TRBJ1-4, with D maybe TRBD1 (6 bases). The sequenced sample was peripheral blood. CDR3 in DNA: TGTGCCAGCAGTTTAAGGCAGGGGATTGTTGAAAAACTGTTTTTT. Encoded protein: CASSLRQGIVEKLFF.